The rows below give T cell receptor beta chains drawn from one sample of a study of T cells in Graves' hyperthyroidism and ophthalmopathy. TCRdb redid the calling of the multiplex PCR reads with MiXCR, one entry per CDR3 protein. Among fewer than 400,000 distinct CDR3 sequences listed, approximately 14% were seen once. The sample comprised blood. Receptors were obtained from a woman between 18 and 29 years old with Graves' hyperthyroidism that later progressed to Graves' ophthalmopathy. CDR3s include the opening cysteine and the closing phenylalanine or tryptophan. A D gene is named only where the DNA matches it firmly. Only part of the rows carry a size: once, few, many, or a class if the clone is expanded.

-,TRBV28,TRBJ2-4,many,TGTGCCAGCAGTTTGGGGCTAACCAAAAACATTCAGTACTTC,CASSLGLTKNIQYF
TRBD2,TRBV4-1,TRBJ2-2,-,TGCGCCAGCAGCCAAACATTAGCGGGAGTTTCTGGGGAGCTGTTTTTT,CASSQTLAGVSGELFF
TRBD1,TRBV7-9,TRBJ1-5,few,TGTGCCAGCAGCACGGGAGGGGGCCCAAATCAGCCCCAGCATTTT,CASSTGGGPNQPQHF
TRBD2,TRBV7-2,TRBJ2-1,-,TGTGCCAGCAGCTTTGGACTAGCGCCGAACAATGAGCAGTTCTTC,CASSFGLAPNNEQFF
-,TRBV6-1,TRBJ2-2,many,TGTGCCAGCAGTGAAAAGAGGGGGGCGAACACCGGGGAGCTGTTTTTT,CASSEKRGANTGELFF
-,TRBV6-2/TRBV6-3,TRBJ2-1,many,TGTGCCAGCAGTCCCGACAGGTTGATCTCCTACAATGAGCAGTTCTTC,CASSPDRLISYNEQFF
-,TRBV28,TRBJ1-2,many,TGTGCCAGCATCCCCATCGACACCGAGGGAGACTATGGCTACACCTTC,CASIPIDTEGDYGYTF
-,TRBV9,TRBJ2-3,many,TGTGCCAGCAGCGGTAGCATAACTCCGGCAGATACGCAGTATTTT,CASSGSITPADTQYF
-,TRBV20-1,TRBJ1-4,few,TGCAGTGCTAGAGACCGCCGGGACGCCTCTAATGAAAAACTGTTTTTT,CSARDRRDASNEKLFF
TRBD2,TRBV4-1,TRBJ2-3,-,TGCGCCAGCAGCCAAGTCTGGCTAGCGGGAGGGCCAGGCACAGATACGCAGTATTTT,CASSQVWLAGGPGTDTQYF
-,TRBV12-3/TRBV12-4,TRBJ2-7,-,TGTGCCAGCAGTTCGACAGCTGACTCCTACGAGCAGTACTTC,CASSSTADSYEQYF
TRBD2,TRBV7-3,TRBJ2-5,many,TGTGCCAGCAGCCTCGGGACTAGCGCAAAACAAGAGACCCAGTACTTC,CASSLGTSAKQETQYF
TRBD2,TRBV6-1,TRBJ2-7,once,TGTGCCAGCAGTGAAACCGGGACTAGCGGGAGGTGGTACGAGCAGTACTTC,CASSETGTSGRWYEQYF
-,TRBV20-1,TRBJ2-5,many,TGCAGTGCTAGAGATCTCAGGGGCCAAGAGACCCAGTACTTC,CSARDLRGQETQYF